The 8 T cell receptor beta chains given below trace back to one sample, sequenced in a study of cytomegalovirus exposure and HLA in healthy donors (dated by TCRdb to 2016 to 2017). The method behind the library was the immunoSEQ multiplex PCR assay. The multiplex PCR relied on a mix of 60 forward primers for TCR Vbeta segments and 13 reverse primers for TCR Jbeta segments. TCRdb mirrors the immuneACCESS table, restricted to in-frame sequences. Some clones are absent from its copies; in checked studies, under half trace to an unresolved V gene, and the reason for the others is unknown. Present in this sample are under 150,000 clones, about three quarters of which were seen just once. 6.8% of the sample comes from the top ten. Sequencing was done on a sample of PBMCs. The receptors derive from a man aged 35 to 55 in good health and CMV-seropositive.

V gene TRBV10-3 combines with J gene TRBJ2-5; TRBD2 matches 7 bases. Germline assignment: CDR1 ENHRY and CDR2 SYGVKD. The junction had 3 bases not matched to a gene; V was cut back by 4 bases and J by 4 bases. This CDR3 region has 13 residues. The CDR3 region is CAISVVAGETQYF. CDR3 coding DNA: TGTGCCATCAGTGTGGTAGCGGGAGAGACCCAGTACTTC.

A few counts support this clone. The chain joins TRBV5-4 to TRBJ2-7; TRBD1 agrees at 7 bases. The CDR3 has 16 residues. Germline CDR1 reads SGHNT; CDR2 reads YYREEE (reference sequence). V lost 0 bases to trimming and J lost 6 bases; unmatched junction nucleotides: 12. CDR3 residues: CASSLGSGGSTREQYF. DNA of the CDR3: TGTGCCAGCAGCTTGGGGTCAGGGGGTTCCACCCGCGAGCAGTACTTC.

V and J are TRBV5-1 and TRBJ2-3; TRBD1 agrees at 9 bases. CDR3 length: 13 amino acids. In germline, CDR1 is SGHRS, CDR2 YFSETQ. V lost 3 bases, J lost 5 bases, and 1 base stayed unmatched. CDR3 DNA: TGCGCCAGCAGCTACAGGGGGCAAGATACGCAGTATTTT. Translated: CASSYRGQDTQYF.

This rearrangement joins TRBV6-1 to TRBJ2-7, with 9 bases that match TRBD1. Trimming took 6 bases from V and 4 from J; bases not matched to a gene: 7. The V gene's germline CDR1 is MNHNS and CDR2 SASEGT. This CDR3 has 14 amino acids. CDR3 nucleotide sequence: TGTGCCAGCAGGTACAGGGGGCGAGGATACGAGCAGTACTTC. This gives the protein CASRYRGRGYEQYF.

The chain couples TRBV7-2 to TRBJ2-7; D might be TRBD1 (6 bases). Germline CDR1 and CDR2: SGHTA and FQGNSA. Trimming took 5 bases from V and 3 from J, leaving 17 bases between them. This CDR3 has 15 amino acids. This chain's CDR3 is CASSPRGSSFYEQYF. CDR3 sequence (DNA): TGTGCCAGCAGCCCCAGGGGTAGCTCTTTCTACGAGCAGTACTTC.

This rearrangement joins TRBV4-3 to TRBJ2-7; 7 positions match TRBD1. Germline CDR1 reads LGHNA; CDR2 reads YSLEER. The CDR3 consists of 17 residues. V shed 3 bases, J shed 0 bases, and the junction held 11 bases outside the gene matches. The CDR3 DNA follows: TGCGCCAGCAGCCAGGGCCGACGGGACAGTTCCTCCTACGAGCAGTACTTC. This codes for CASSQGRRDSSSYEQYF.

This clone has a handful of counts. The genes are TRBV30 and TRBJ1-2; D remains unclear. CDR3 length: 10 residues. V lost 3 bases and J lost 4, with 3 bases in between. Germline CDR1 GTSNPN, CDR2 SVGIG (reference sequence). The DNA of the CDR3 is TGTGCCTGGAGCTCCTATGGCTACACCTTC. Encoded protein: CAWSSYGYTF.

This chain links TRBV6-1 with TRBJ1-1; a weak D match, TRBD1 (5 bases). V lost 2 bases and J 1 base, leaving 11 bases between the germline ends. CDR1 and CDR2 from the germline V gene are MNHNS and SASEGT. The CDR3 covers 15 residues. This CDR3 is CASSESWGTNTEAFF. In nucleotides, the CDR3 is TGTGCCAGCAGTGAAAGTTGGGGCACGAACACTGAAGCTTTCTTT.